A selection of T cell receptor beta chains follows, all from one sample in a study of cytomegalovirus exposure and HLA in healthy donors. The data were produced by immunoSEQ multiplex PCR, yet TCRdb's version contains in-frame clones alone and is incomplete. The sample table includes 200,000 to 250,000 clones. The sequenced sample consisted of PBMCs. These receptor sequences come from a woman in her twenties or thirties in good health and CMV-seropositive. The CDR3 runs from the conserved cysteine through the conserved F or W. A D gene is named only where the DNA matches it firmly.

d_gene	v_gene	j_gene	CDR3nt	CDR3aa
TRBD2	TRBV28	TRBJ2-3	TGTGCCAGCCCCCGGGAGGGATTCCCTAGCACAGATACGCAGTATTTT	CASPREGFPSTDTQYF
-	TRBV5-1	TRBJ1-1	TGCGCCAGCAGAAGCTTGAACACTGAAGCTTTCTTT	CASRSLNTEAFF
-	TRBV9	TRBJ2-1	TGTGCCAGCAGCGTTGTGGCGGTTTACAATGAGCAGTTCTTC	CASSVVAVYNEQFF
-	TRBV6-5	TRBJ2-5	TGTGCCAGCAGTCCACAGGAGAAGGCCCAAGAGACCCAGTACTTC	CASSPQEKAQETQYF
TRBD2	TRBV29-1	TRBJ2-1	TGCAGCGTTGAAGATAGGACTAGTCTTGGAGACAATGAGCAGTTCTTC	CSVEDRTSLGDNEQFF
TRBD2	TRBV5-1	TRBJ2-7	TGCGCCAGCTCCAATGATGGAAGCGGGACGAGCTCCTACGAGCAGTACTTC	CASSNDGSGTSSYEQYF
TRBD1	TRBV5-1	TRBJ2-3	TGCGCCAGCAGCAGTGGGACAGCAATTGTCACAGATACGCAGTATTTT	CASSSGTAIVTDTQYF
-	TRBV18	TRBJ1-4	TGTGCCAGCTCATCAGGGCAAGCAACTAATGAAAAACTGTTTTTT	CASSSGQATNEKLFF
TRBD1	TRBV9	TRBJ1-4	TGTGCCAGCAGCGTCTCCCTCCGGGACAGGGGACTGTTTTTT	CASSVSLRDRGLFF
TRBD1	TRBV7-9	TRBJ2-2	TGTGCCAGCAGCCTGTACAGGGGAAATCGGGACACCGGGGAGCTGTTTTTT	CASSLYRGNRDTGELFF
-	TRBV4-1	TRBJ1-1	TGCGCCAGCAGCCTAACGATGGAGCCGTACACTGAAGCTTTCTTT	CASSLTMEPYTEAFF
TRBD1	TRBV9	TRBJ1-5	TGTGCCAGCAGCGTAGGGACAGGGGGCAATCAGCCCCAGCATTTT	CASSVGTGGNQPQHF
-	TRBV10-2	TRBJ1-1	TGCGCCAGCAGACACACTCGCACAGGGCTCCGGAACACTGAAGCTTTCTTT	CASRHTRTGLRNTEAFF
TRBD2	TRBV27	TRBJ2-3	TGTGCCAGCAGTATATTAGCGGGGGGCACAGATACGCAGTATTTT	CASSILAGGTDTQYF
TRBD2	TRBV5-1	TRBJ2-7	TGCGCCAGCAGCCCACCGGGACTAGCTAGTCTCGAGCAGTACTTC	CASSPPGLASLEQYF
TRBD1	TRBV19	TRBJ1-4	TGTGCCAGTGCCGACAGGGGGCAGGAAAAACTGTTTTTT	CASADRGQEKLFF
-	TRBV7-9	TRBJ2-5	TGTGCCAGCAGCTTCAGGGGGGCGCCCGAAGAGACCCAGTACTTC	CASSFRGAPEETQYF
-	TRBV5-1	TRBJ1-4	TGCGCCAGCAGCCCAGGCAGTTGGGTAGACGAAAAACTGTTTTTT	CASSPGSWVDEKLFF
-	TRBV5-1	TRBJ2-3	TGCGCCAGCAGCTCGCGGGCCGCGAATACGCAGTATTTT	CASSSRAANTQYF
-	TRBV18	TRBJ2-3	TGTGCCAGCTCACCCCCAGCGGATACGCAGTATTTT	CASSPPADTQYF
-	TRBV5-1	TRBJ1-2	TGCGCCAGCAACCCGGGAGGGGTGTCCTATGGCTACACCTTC	CASNPGGVSYGYTF
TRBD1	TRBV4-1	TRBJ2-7	TGCGCCAGCAGCCAAGGGCCGGGACAGGGCAATCTAAAGTACTTC	CASSQGPGQGNLKYF
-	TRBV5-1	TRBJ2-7	TGCGCCAGCAGCTTGGAGGGGGAGCAGTACTTC	CASSLEGEQYF
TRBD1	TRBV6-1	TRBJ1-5	TGTGCCAGCAGGCCAGGGGGCGGCAATCAGCCCCAGCATTTT	CASRPGGGNQPQHF
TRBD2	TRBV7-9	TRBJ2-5	TGTGCCAGCAGCCCTCGACTAGCGGGGGCCCTGTTCCCCCAGTACTTC	CASSPRLAGALFPQYF
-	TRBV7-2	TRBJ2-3	TGTGCCAGCAGCTTCGCAGATACGCAGTATTTT	CASSFADTQYF
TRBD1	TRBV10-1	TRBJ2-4	TGCGCCAGCAGGAGGACAGGGGAGGGGTGTGAAAACATTCAGTACTTC	CASRRTGEGCENIQYF
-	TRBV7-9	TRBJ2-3	TGTGCCAGCAGCTTAGCCGGAGCTAAATTAACAGATACGCAGTATTTT	CASSLAGAKLTDTQYF
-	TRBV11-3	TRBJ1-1	TGTGCCAGCAGCGGTACATTAAACACTGAAGCTTTCTTT	CASSGTLNTEAFF
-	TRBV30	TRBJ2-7	TGTGCCTGGAGTGTACGACGTATGGGTAGCTCCTACAAGCAGTACTTC	CAWSVRRMGSSYKQYF
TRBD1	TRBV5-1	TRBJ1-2	TGCGCCAGCAGCCTGGGACAGACCCTAGGCTACACCTTC	CASSLGQTLGYTF
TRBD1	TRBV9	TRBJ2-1	TGTGCCAGCAGCGTTGGGACAGGGGCGCCTTACTACAATGAGCAGTTCTTC	CASSVGTGAPYYNEQFF
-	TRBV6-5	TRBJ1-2	TGTGCCAGCGGTTTCGTTATGGACAGTGATTATGGCTACACCTTC	CASGFVMDSDYGYTF
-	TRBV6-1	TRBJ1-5	TGTGCCAGCAGTGTCCAATTCGGGCAGCCCCAGCATTTT	CASSVQFGQPQHF
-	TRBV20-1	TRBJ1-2	TGCAGTGCCAGTAACTATGGCTACACCTTC	CSASNYGYTF
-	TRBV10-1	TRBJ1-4	TGCGCCAGCAGTGAATCAGGGGCGGGTGAAAAACTGTTTTTT	CASSESGAGEKLFF
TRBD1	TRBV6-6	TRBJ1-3	TGTGCCAGCAGTGGGGGAATCAGGGGGCCTGGAAACACCATATATTTT	CASSGGIRGPGNTIYF
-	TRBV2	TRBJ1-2	TGTGCCAGCAGTGCGCGGGGAGATAACTATGGCTACACCTTC	CASSARGDNYGYTF
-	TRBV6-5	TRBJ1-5	TGTGCCAGCAGTGCAGACTCTCTCAGTCAGCCCCAGCATTTT	CASSADSLSQPQHF
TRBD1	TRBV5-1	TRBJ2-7	TGCGCCAGCAGCTATCGACAGGGATCCTACGAGCAGTACTTC	CASSYRQGSYEQYF
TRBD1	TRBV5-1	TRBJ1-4	TGCGCCAGCAGCTTTAACAGGGGACGAAAAGAAAAACTGTTTTTT	CASSFNRGRKEKLFF
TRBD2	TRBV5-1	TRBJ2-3	TGCGCCAGCAGCTTGGCGACTAGCGGAAGCACAGATACGCAGTATTTT	CASSLATSGSTDTQYF
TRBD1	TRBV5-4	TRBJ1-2	TGTGCCAGCAGCCACCCGGCGGGACAGGTCTATGGCTACACCTTC	CASSHPAGQVYGYTF
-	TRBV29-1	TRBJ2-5	TGCAGCGTTGCTGACAGAGACCAAGAGACCCAGTACTTC	CSVADRDQETQYF